This TCR beta chain appears in the sequencing data of a study of blood T cell repertoires in COVID-19. Data came from immunoSEQ multiplex PCR; TCRdb stores just in-frame clones and leaves some out. The table lists a few hundred thousand clones, approximately 84% of them singletons, with about 4.8% in the top ten. This TCR was sampled from a man aged 50 to 60 with acute or convalescent COVID-19. The specimen sequenced was peripheral blood.

The CDR3 region has the DNA TGTGCCAGCAGCTTATTTGGGACAGGGGATGGCTACACCTTC. Protein: CASSLFGTGDGYTF. V usage is TRBV7-2 and J usage is TRBJ1-2; 10 bases agree with TRBD1. The CDR3 extends over 14 amino acids. V dropped 2 bases and J dropped 6; count of bases not matched to a gene: 3. Germline loops: CDR1 SGHTA, CDR2 FQGNSA. Complete variable domain (other parts from reference TRBV7-2 and TRBJ1-2): GAGVSQSPSNKVTEKGKDVELRCDPISGHTALYWYRQSLGQGLEFLIYFQGNSAPDKSGLPSDRFSAERTGGSVSTLTIQRTQQEDSAVYLCASSLFGTGDGYTFGSGTRLTVV.